This TCR beta chain was sequenced in a study of sequential checkpoint blockade in melanoma. The treatment: randomized to nivolumab then ipilimumab (arm A) or the reverse (arm B). No patient had prior DNA-damaging chemotherapy. From thawed PBMCs, live CD3+CD8+ cells negative for CD19 and CD56 were sorted. Germline CDR1 LGHNA, CDR2 YSLEER. Unmatched junction bases numbered 13, after V lost 3 bases and J lost 5 bases. CDR3 size: 17 residues. Sequencing was performed with immunoSEQ multiplex PCR; in TCRdb, only in-frame clones are kept and a portion is missing. In the table there are around 11,000 clones, roughly 52% of which are singletons.

The rearrangement joins TRBV4-3 to TRBJ2-3, with 8 bases fitting TRBD1. The input for sequencing was CD8+ T cells sorted from blood (inferred from file names), taken from a patient given nivolumab and ipilimumab in sequence. The clonotype was recovered from a human donor with melanoma. The CDR3 nucleotides are TGCGCCAGCAGCCACCTACCTGAGACAGGGGTCGAAGATACGCAGTATTTT. It codes for CASSHLPETGVEDTQYF.